This entry is about one T cell receptor beta chain. Looked up from germline, CDR1 is SQVTM and CDR2 is ANQGSEA. The CDR3 is 13 amino acids. Trimming took 5 bases from V and 1 from J; bases not matched to a gene: 2. This sample was taken from a study of T cell changes during pregnancy in multiple sclerosis. Repertoires were generated with immunoSEQ multiplex PCR, while TCRdb's copy carries only in-frame clones and drops some. The sample contains tens of thousands of clones, about nine tenths of which appear only once. The rearrangement uses TRBV29-1 and TRBJ2-7; 10 bases line up with TRBD1. The source of this sequence is a female donor with multiple sclerosis, enrolled in a pregnancy study. This specimen was CD8+ T cells from peripheral blood mononuclear cells, taken before pregnancy. The CDR3 DNA follows: TGCAGCGTTCGGGACAGGGGTTCCTACGAGCAGTACTTC. Protein product: CSVRDRGSYEQYF.